This entry lists 19 T cell receptor beta chains sequenced from one sample in a study of blood T cell repertoires in COVID-19. The table came from immunoSEQ multiplex PCR; TCRdb's copy has only in-frame clones and leaves some out. The table shows fewer than 350,000 clones, with around 86% occurring only once. Source material: peripheral blood. These receptor sequences come from a woman in her sixties or seventies with active or convalescent COVID-19.

The J gene is TRBJ2-4, the V gene TRBV7-9; 9 nucleotides align to TRBD2. After removal of 1 base from V and 6 bases from J, the junction contained 7 bases not matched to a gene. The CDR3 contains 16 residues. Per the germline V gene, CDR1 is SEHNR and CDR2 is FQNEAQ (reference sequence). CDR3 sequence (DNA): TGTGCCAGCAGCTTAGGTAGCGGGGGCCGGGGAAACATTCAGTACTTC. Translation: CASSLGSGGRGNIQYF.

DNA of the CDR3: TGTGCCAGCAGCTCGGAACAGGGTTGGGGATTCAATGAGCAGTTCTTC. This encodes CASSSEQGWGFNEQFF. The chain carries TRBV7-8 and TRBJ2-1; perhaps TRBD1 as D (6 bases). The CDR3 covers 16 residues. V was shortened by 4 bases and J by 6 bases, with 19 bases between the two germline ends. CDR1 and CDR2 from the germline V gene are SGHVS and FQNEAQ.

The table lists this clone with a few counts. This rearrangement joins TRBV7-6 to TRBJ2-3; 10 bases map to TRBD2. The V segment lost 5 bases and the J segment 2 bases; nucleotides outside the gene matches: 13. This CDR3 is built from 18 residues. Germline V CDR1 and CDR2: SGHVS, FNYEAQ. The CDR3 reads CASSGVAGGPTLTDTQYF. CDR3 DNA sequence: TGTGCCAGCAGCGGGGTAGCGGGGGGCCCTACCCTCACAGATACGCAGTATTTT.

The rearrangement joins TRBV2 to TRBJ2-1; no reliable D call. Trimming took 7 bases from V and 8 from J, leaving 15 bases between them. The V gene's germline CDR1 is SNHLY and CDR2 FYNNEI. CDR3 size: 13 residues. CDR3 coding DNA: TGTGCCAGCACTTCCGGGTCCACCCATGAGCAGTTCTTC. It specifies CASTSGSTHEQFF. Full variable domain (missing parts from reference TRBV2 and TRBJ2-1): EPEVTQTPSHQVTQMGQEVILRCVPISNHLYFYWYRQILGQKVEFLVSFYNNEISEKSEIFDDQFSVERPDGSNFTLKIRSTKLEDSAMYFCASTSGSTHEQFFGPGTRLTVL.

This sequence joins TRBV4-3 and TRBJ1-6; TRBD1 aligns across 8 bases. The germline gives CDR1 LGHNA, CDR2 YSLEER. The CDR3 has 19 amino acids. Trimming cost V 1 base and J 12 bases; bases outside gene matches: 20. In nucleotides, the CDR3 is TGCGCCAGCAGCCAAGCTACAAGGGGATTGACAGGGGACATCTTACCCCTCCACTTT. Protein sequence: CASSQATRGLTGDILPLHF.

This clone came up a few times. The chain links TRBV30 to TRBJ2-7; D perhaps matches TRBD2 (6 bases). This CDR3 has 17 amino acids. Germline values: CDR1 GTSNPN, CDR2 SVGIG (reference sequence). Trimming took 3 bases from V and 6 from J, leaving 27 bases between them. CDR3 in amino acids: CAWRFQVYGSNRGEQYF. DNA of the CDR3: TGTGCCTGGAGGTTTCAGGTGTACGGGAGCAATCGGGGCGAGCAGTACTTC. Variable domain in full (rest from reference TRBV30 and TRBJ2-7): SQTIHQWPATLVQPVGSPLSLECTVEGTSNPNLYWYRQAAGRGLQLLFYSVGIGQISSEVPQNLSASRPQDRQFILSSKKLLLSDSGFYLCAWRFQVYGSNRGEQYFGPGTRLTVT.

The genes are TRBV18 and TRBJ1-6, with D unclear. This CDR3 contains 16 residues. V was shortened by 4 bases and J by 4 bases, with 14 bases between the two germline ends. Germline V gene sequence: CDR1 KGHSH, CDR2 LQKENI. In DNA, the CDR3 is TGTGCCAGCTCACGGGAGGCGGCTGAGTATAATTCACCCCTCCACTTT. It codes for CASSREAAEYNSPLHF.

This rearrangement joins TRBV4-2 to TRBJ1-3, with D maybe TRBD1 (5 bases). CDR3 length equals 16 residues. CDR1 is LGHNA and CDR2 is YNFKEQ in the germline V gene. Deletions cut 1 base from V and 4 bases from J, with 14 bases between. CDR3 loop: CASSQVVRTSGNTIYF. In nucleotides, the CDR3 is TGTGCCAGCAGCCAAGTGGTTCGGACATCCGGAAACACCATATATTTT.

This chain joins TRBV7-2 and TRBJ2-1; 8 bases match TRBD2. CDR1 and CDR2 from the germline V gene are SGHTA and FQGNSA. This CDR3 has 16 amino acids. With 0 bases clipped from V and 6 bases from J, the junction kept 7 bases outside the gene matches. DNA of the CDR3: TGTGCCAGCAGCTTAGCGGTGGGGACTAGGAGCAATGAGCAGTTCTTC. It translates to CASSLAVGTRSNEQFF. The variable domain in full, with the rest retrieved from reference TRBV7-2 and TRBJ2-1, is GAGVSQSPSNKVTEKGKDVELRCDPISGHTALYWYRQSLGQGLEFLIYFQGNSAPDKSGLPSDRFSAERTGGSVSTLTIQRTQQEDSAVYLCASSLAVGTRSNEQFFGPGTRLTVL.

The chain couples TRBV28 to TRBJ1-2; no definite D call. The ends were cut back, 10 bases at V and 6 bases at J, with 24 bases in the middle. The CDR3 length is 15 residues. The V gene's germline CDR1 is MDHEN and CDR2 SYDVKM. CDR3: CATETAPRGPNGYTF. The CDR3 DNA reads as TGTGCCACCGAAACAGCCCCCCGTGGCCCTAATGGCTACACCTTC.

This chain links TRBV7-9 with TRBJ1-4; D not resolved. The CDR3 spans 12 residues. Germline CDR1 SEHNR, CDR2 FQNEAQ (reference sequence). The V end was cut by 5 bases, the J end by 5 bases, with 6 bases between. The CDR3, as DNA: TGTGCCAGCAGCGCCCTAAATGAAAAACTGTTTTTT. Its translation: CASSALNEKLFF.

This chain links TRBV7-9 with TRBJ1-1; 9 bases align to TRBD1. The CDR3 runs 15 residues. Germline loops: CDR1 SEHNR, CDR2 FQNEAQ (reference sequence). The J segment lost 1 base and the V segment lost 5 bases, leaving 5 bases of the junction unmatched. CDR3 nucleotide sequence: TGTGCCAGCAGCCACCCGGGACAGGGGAACACTGAAGCTTTCTTT. As protein: CASSHPGQGNTEAFF.

The V gene is TRBV9, the J gene TRBJ1-3; TRBD1 aligns across 7 bases. The junction had 15 bases not matched to a gene; V was cut back by 4 bases and J by 2 bases. Per the germline V gene, CDR1 is SGDLS and CDR2 is YYNGEE. This CDR3 comprises 18 residues. CDR3 amino acids: CASSSRPSRTGPGNTIYF. Written as DNA, the CDR3 is TGTGCCAGCAGCTCCCGTCCCTCAAGGACAGGCCCTGGAAACACCATATATTTT. Complete variable domain (other parts from reference TRBV9 and TRBJ1-3): DSGVTQTPKHLITATGQRVTLRCSPRSGDLSVYWYQQSLDQGLQFLIQYYNGEERAKGNILERFSAQQFPDLHSELNLSSLELGDSALYFCASSSRPSRTGPGNTIYFGEGSWLTVV.

The CDR3 loop reads CSARQSQDQPQHF. The CDR3, as DNA: TGCAGCGCCCGACAGTCCCAGGATCAGCCCCAGCATTTT. The chain combines TRBV29-1 with TRBJ1-5; possibly TRBD1 for D (5 bases). Per the germline V gene, CDR1 is SQVTM and CDR2 is ANQGSEA. Between the trimmed V and J ends, which lost 7 bases and 5 bases, there was a span of 15 bases. This CDR3 has 13 residues.

The V and J genes are TRBV9 and TRBJ2-7; D possibly corresponds to TRBD2 (5 bases). The V gene's germline CDR1 is SGDLS and CDR2 YYNGEE. The CDR3 spans 13 residues. V lost 0 bases, J lost 3 bases, and 7 bases lay in between. The CDR3 region is CASSVESGYEQYF. CDR3 bases: TGTGCCAGCAGCGTAGAGAGCGGCTACGAGCAGTACTTC.

The genes are TRBV5-1 and TRBJ1-3, with 8 bases aligning to TRBD1. The CDR3 has 14 residues. The trim removed 3 bases at V and 1 base at J, leaving 0 bases unmatched. Looked up from germline, CDR1 is SGHRS and CDR2 is YFSETQ. CDR3 in amino acids: CASSWTGSGNTIYF. The CDR3 bases are TGCGCCAGCAGCTGGACAGGGTCTGGAAACACCATATATTTT.

The chain combines TRBV10-3 with TRBJ2-7, with D perhaps TRBD1 (6 bases). Germline CDR1 ENHRY, CDR2 SYGVKD. The ends were cut back, 0 bases at V and 6 bases at J, with 15 bases in the middle. The length of the CDR3 is 15 residues. This chain's CDR3 is CAISESGAPRGEQYF. CDR3 bases: TGTGCCATCAGTGAGTCGGGGGCCCCCAGGGGCGAGCAGTACTTC.

This chain uses TRBV5-1 with TRBJ2-3; 8 bases are a match to TRBD1. Per germline, CDR1 SGHRS and CDR2 YFSETQ. The CDR3 loop spans 14 amino acids. V dropped 4 bases and J dropped 2; count of bases not matched to a gene: 3. CDR3 loop: CASSEGQVTDTQYF. Written as DNA, the CDR3 is TGCGCCAGCAGCGAGGGACAGGTCACAGATACGCAGTATTTT.

V usage is TRBV27 and J usage is TRBJ2-3; weak D call: TRBD1 (6 bases). The CDR3 is made up of 14 amino acids. Trimming stripped 7 bases from V and 3 bases from J, with 14 bases between. Per the germline V gene, CDR1 is MNHEY and CDR2 is SMNVEV (reference sequence). The CDR3 spells CASTPRGWTDTQYF. In nucleotides, the CDR3 is TGTGCCAGCACGCCCAGGGGTTGGACAGATACGCAGTATTTT.